This T cell receptor beta chain was found in a study of OX40 agonist ivuxolimab in advanced cancers. Study observations and caveats: On average, CD8+ T cells had more expanded clones than CD4+.

Clones were read by immunoSEQ multiplex PCR, and TCRdb kept only the in-frame ones, dropping some. The sample has fewer than 200,000 clones, roughly 94% seen once; the top ten hold under 0.4%. Remarks on this clone: The antigen remains undetermined.

This TCR was recovered from an adult with an advanced solid tumor such as melanoma, head and neck, liver or kidney cancer. The sample consisted of CD4+ or CD8+ T cells sorted from blood, taken in a trial of the OX40 agonist ivuxolimab.

CDR3 sequence reads: CASSIRTGSNIQYF. Here the CDR3 DNA reads TGTGCCAGTAGCATCCGGACAGGGTCAAACATTCAGTACTTC. This sequence joins TRBV19 and TRBJ2-4; 8 bases agree with TRBD1. CDR1 and CDR2 from the germline V gene are LNHDA and SQIVND (reference sequence). The trim removed 6 bases at V and 6 bases at J, leaving 7 bases unmatched. The length of the CDR3 is 14 residues.